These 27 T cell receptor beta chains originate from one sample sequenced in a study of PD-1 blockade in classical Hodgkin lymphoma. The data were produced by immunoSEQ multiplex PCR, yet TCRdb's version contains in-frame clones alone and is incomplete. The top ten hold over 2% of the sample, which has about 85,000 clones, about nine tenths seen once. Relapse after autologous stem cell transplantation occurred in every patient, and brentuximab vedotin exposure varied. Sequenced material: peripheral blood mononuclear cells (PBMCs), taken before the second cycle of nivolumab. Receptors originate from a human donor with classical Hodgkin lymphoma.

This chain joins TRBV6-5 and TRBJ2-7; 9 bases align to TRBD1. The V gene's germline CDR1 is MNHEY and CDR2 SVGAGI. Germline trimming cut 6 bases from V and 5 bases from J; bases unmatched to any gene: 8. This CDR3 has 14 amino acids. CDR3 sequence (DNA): TGTGCCAGCAGGCCCGGACAGGGGACCCACGAGCAGTACTTC. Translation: CASRPGQGTHEQYF.

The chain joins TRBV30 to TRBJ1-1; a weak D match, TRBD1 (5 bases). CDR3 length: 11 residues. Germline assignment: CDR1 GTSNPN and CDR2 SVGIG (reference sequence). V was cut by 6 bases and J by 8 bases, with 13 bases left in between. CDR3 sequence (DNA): TGTGCCTGTAATAATCGGGGGGAAGCTTTCTTT. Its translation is CACNNRGEAFF. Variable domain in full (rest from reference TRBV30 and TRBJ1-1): SQTIHQWPATLVQPVGSPLSLECTVEGTSNPNLYWYRQAAGRGLQLLFYSVGIGQISSEVPQNLSASRPQDRQFILSSKKLLLSDSGFYLCACNNRGEAFFGQGTRLTVV.

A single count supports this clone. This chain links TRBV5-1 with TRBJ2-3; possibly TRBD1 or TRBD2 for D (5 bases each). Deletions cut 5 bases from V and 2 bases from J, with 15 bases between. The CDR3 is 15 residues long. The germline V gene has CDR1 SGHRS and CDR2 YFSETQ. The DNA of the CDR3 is TGCGCCAGCAGAGGGACCGTACAACCCACAGATACGCAGTATTTT. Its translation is CASRGTVQPTDTQYF.

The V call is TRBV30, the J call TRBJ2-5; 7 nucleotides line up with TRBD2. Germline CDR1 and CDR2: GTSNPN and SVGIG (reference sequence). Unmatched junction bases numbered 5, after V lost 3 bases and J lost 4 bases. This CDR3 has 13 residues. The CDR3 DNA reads TGTGCCTGGAGGGGAGGGGCAGGAGAGACCCAGTACTTC. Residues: CAWRGGAGETQYF.

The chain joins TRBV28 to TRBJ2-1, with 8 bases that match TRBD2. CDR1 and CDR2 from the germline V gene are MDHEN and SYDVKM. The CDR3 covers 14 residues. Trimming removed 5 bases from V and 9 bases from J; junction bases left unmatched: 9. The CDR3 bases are TGTGCCAGCAGTCTTCCGGGACTAGGTTTTGAGCAGTTCTTC. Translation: CASSLPGLGFEQFF.

The CDR3 sequence is CASSQDPPEASYTGELFF. Here the CDR3 DNA reads TGCGCCAGCAGCCAAGATCCCCCCGAGGCTAGCTACACCGGGGAGCTGTTTTTT. V gene TRBV4-1 combines with J gene TRBJ2-2; the D gene is possibly TRBD2 (5 bases). V lost 0 bases and J lost 3, with 17 bases in between. Germline lookup yields CDR1 MGHRA and CDR2 YSYEKL. There are 18 residues in the CDR3.

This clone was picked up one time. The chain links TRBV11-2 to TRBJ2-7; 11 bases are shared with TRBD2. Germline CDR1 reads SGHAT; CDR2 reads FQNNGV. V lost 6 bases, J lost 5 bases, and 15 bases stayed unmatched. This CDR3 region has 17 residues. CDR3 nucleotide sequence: TGTGCCAGCAGTCTAACTAGCGGGAGCCCCGCCGGTAACGAGCAGTACTTC. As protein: CASSLTSGSPAGNEQYF.

CDR3 amino acids: CASHGRDKGKGLTLVTDTQYF. CDR3 nucleotides: TGTGCCAGCCATGGCCGGGACAAGGGGAAGGGCTTGACCCTAGTCACAGATACGCAGTATTTT. The V gene is TRBV2, the J gene TRBJ2-3; TRBD1 is a possible D gene (6 bases). The CDR3 runs 21 residues. Deletions cut 8 bases from V and 2 bases from J, with 35 bases between. Germline V gives CDR1 SNHLY, CDR2 FYNNEI.

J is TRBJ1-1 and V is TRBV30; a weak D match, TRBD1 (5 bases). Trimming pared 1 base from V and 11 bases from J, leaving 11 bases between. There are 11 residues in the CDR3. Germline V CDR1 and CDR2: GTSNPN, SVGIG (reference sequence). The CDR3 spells CAWSDRFQAFF. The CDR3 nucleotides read TGTGCCTGGAGTGACAGGTTCCAGGCTTTCTTT. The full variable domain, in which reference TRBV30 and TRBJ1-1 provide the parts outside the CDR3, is SQTIHQWPATLVQPVGSPLSLECTVEGTSNPNLYWYRQAAGRGLQLLFYSVGIGQISSEVPQNLSASRPQDRQFILSSKKLLLSDSGFYLCAWSDRFQAFFGQGTRLTVV.

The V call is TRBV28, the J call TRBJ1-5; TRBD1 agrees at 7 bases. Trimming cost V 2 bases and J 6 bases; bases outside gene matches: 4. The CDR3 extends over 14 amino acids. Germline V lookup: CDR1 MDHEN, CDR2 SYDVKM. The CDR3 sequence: CASSLRQGGQPQHF. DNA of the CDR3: TGTGCCAGCAGTTTAAGACAGGGAGGTCAGCCCCAGCATTTT.

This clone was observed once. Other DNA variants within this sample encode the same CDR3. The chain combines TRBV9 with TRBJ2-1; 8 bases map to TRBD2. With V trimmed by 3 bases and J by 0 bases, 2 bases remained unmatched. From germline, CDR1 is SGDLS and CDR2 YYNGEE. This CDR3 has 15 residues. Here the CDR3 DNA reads TGTGCCAGCAGCGCCAGCGGGAGCTCCTACAATGAGCAGTTCTTC. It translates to CASSASGSSYNEQFF.

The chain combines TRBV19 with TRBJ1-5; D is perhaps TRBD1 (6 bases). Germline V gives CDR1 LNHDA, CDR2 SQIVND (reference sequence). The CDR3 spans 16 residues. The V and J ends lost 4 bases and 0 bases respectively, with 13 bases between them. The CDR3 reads CASSTRGVVSNQPQHF. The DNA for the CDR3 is TGTGCCAGTAGTACCAGGGGAGTGGTTAGCAATCAGCCCCAGCATTTT.

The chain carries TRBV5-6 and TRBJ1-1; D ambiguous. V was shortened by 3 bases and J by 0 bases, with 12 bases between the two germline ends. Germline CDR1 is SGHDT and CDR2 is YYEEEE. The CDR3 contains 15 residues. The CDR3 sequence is CASSSFLSLNTEAFF. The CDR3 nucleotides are TGTGCCAGCAGCTCCTTCCTTTCCCTGAACACTGAAGCTTTCTTT.

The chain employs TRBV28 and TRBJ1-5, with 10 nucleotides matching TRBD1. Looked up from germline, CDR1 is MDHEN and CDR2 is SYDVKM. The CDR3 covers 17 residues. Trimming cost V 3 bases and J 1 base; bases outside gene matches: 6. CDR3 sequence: CASSFRQGADSNQPQHF. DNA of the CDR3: TGTGCCAGCAGTTTCCGACAGGGGGCAGACAGCAATCAGCCCCAGCATTTT.

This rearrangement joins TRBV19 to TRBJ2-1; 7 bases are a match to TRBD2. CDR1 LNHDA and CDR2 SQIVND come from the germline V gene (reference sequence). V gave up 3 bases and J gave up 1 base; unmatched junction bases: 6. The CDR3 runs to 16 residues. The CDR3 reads CASSIRREISYNEQFF. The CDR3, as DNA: TGTGCCAGTAGTATTCGGCGGGAGATATCCTACAATGAGCAGTTCTTC.

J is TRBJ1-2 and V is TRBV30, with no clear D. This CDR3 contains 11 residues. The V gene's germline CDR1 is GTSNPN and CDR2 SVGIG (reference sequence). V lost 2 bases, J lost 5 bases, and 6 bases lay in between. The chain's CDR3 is CAWSPTYGYTF. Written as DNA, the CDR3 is TGTGCCTGGAGTCCGACTTATGGCTACACCTTC.

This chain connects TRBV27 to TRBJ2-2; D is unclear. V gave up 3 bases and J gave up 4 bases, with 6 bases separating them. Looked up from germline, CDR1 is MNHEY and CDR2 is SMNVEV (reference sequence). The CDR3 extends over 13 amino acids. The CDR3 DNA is TGTGCCAGCAGTTTGACCTCCACCGGGGAGCTGTTTTTT. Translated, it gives CASSLTSTGELFF.

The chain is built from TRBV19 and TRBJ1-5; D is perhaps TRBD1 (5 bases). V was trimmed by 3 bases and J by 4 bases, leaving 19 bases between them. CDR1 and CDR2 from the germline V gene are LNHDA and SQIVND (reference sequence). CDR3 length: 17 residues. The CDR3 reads CASSMEWAGSINQPQHF. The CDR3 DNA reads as TGTGCCAGTAGTATGGAGTGGGCAGGGTCCATAAATCAGCCCCAGCATTTT.

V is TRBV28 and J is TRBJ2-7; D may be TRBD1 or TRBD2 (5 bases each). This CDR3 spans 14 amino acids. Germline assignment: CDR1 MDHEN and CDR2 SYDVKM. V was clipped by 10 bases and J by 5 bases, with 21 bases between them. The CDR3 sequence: CAIRKTGALNEQYF. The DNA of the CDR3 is TGTGCCATCAGAAAAACCGGGGCCTTAAACGAGCAGTACTTC.

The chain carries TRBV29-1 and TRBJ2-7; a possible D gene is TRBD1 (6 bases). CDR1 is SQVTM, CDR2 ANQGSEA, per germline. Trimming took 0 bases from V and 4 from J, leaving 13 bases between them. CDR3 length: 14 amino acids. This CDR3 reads CSVEDPGVRYEQYF. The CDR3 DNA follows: TGCAGCGTTGAAGACCCAGGGGTGAGGTACGAGCAGTACTTC.

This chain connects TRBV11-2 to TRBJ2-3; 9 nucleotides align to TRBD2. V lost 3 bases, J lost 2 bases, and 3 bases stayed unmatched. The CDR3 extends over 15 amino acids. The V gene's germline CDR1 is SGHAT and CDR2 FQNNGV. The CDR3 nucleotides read TGTGCCAGCAGCTTCAGCGGGGGGAACACAGATACGCAGTATTTT. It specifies CASSFSGGNTDTQYF.

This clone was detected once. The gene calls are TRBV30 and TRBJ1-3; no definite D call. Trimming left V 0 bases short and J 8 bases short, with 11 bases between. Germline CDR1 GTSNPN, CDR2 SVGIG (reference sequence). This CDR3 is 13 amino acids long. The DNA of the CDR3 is TGTGCCTGGAGTGTTTCCAGGAGGGACACCATATATTTT. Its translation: CAWSVSRRDTIYF.

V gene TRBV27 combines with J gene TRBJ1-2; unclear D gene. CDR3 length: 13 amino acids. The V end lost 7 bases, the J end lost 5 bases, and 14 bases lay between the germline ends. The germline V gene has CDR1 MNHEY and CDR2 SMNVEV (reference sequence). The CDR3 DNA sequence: TGTGCCAGCAAGTTTTCAGGCTTTTATGGCTACACCTTC. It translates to CASKFSGFYGYTF.

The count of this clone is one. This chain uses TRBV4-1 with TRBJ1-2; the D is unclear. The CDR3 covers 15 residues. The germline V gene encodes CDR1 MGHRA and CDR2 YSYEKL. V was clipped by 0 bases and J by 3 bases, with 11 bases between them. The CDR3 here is CASSQESGPDYGYTF. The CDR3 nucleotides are TGCGCCAGCAGCCAAGAGTCGGGCCCGGACTATGGCTACACCTTC.

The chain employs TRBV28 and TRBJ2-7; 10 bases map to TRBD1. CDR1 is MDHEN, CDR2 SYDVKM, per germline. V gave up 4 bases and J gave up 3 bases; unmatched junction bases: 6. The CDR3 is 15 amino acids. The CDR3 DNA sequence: TGTGCCAGCAGTTGGGTAGGGACAGGGGACTACGAGCAGTACTTC. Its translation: CASSWVGTGDYEQYF.

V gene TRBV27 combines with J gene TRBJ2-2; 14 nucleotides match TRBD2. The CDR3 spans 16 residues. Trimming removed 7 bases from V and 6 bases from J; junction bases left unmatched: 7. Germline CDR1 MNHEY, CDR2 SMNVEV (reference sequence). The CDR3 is CASNPRGLAGAGELFF. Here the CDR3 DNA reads TGTGCCAGCAACCCTCGGGGACTAGCGGGAGCCGGGGAGCTGTTTTTT.

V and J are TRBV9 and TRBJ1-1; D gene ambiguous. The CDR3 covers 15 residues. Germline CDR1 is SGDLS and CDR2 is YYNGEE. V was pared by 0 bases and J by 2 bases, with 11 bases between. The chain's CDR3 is CASSVEGQPNTEAFF. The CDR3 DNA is TGTGCCAGCAGCGTAGAAGGCCAGCCAAACACTGAAGCTTTCTTT.